These 14 T cell receptor beta chains were all obtained from the same sample, sequenced in a study of blood T cell repertoires in COVID-19. Clones were sequenced by immunoSEQ multiplex PCR, and TCRdb holds only the in-frame ones, with some missing. Of roughly 250,000 clones in the sample, over 75% were seen once. The specimen was peripheral blood. The source of these receptors is a human donor in a cohort sampled during active COVID-19.

CDR3 DNA: TGTGCCAGCAGCGCCTGGGAGCGGGAGAGTAATGAGCAGTTCTTC. Amino acids: CASSAWERESNEQFF. The V gene is TRBV2, the J gene TRBJ2-1, with 8 bases identical to TRBD2. Germline V CDR1 and CDR2: SNHLY, FYNNEI. The V gene end was trimmed by 6 bases and the J gene end by 7 bases; junction bases not matched to a gene: 11. CDR3 length: 15 amino acids.

The gene calls are TRBV9 and TRBJ2-7, with 9 bases identical to TRBD1. CDR3 length: 15 amino acids. Germline V gives CDR1 SGDLS, CDR2 YYNGEE. V trimming: 3 bases; J trimming: 5 bases; junction bases outside the gene matches: 9. As DNA, the CDR3 is TGTGCCAGCAGCGCATCCGGGACAGGGAGACACGAGCAGTACTTC. Translating gives CASSASGTGRHEQYF.

The V call is TRBV7-6, the J call TRBJ2-3; 11 bases fit TRBD2. This CDR3 region has 18 residues. CDR1 is SGHVS, CDR2 FNYEAQ, per germline. The trim removed 4 bases at V and 2 bases at J, leaving 11 bases unmatched. CDR3 DNA: TGTGCCAGCAGCTCCCTCTTACTAGCGGGGGTTATCACAGATACGCAGTATTTT. This translates into CASSSLLLAGVITDTQYF.

The rearrangement uses TRBV18 and TRBJ1-2; D ambiguous. The length of the CDR3 is 14 residues. V was clipped by 2 bases and J by 4 bases, with 11 bases between them. The germline V gene encodes CDR1 KGHSH and CDR2 LQKENI. The CDR3 coding sequence is TGTGCCAGCTCACCAGCCACTATCGGCTATGGCTACACCTTC. Its protein product is CASSPATIGYGYTF.

The chain is built from TRBV12-3 or TRBV12-4 and TRBJ1-1, with D hard to call. The CDR3 loop spans 12 amino acids. Trimming left V 2 bases short and J 7 bases short, with 8 bases between. CDR3 nucleotides: TGTGCCAGCAGTTTATACGGGGATGAAGCTTTCTTT. Its protein is CASSLYGDEAFF.

The chain is built from TRBV6-2 or TRBV6-3 and TRBJ2-4; 10 nucleotides match TRBD1. The germline V gene has CDR1 MNHEY and CDR2 SVGEGT. J gave up 0 bases and V 0 bases, and 5 bases lay outside the gene matches. This CDR3 has 18 amino acids. For the CDR3, the DNA is TGTGCCAGCAGTTACTCCCCCGACAGGGGGCTAGCCAAAAACATTCAGTACTTC. Protein: CASSYSPDRGLAKNIQYF.

Ten or more counts support this clone. The chain carries TRBV5-4 and TRBJ2-1; 8 nucleotides line up with TRBD1. The length of the CDR3 is 19 residues. Germline V gene data show CDR1 as SGHNT and CDR2 as YYREEE (reference sequence). V was pared by 0 bases and J by 14 bases, with 25 bases of the junction left unmatched. The chain's CDR3 is CASSLARQGMGLGVFGEFF. The CDR3 DNA sequence: TGTGCCAGCAGCTTGGCCCGACAGGGGATGGGCTTAGGGGTTTTTGGGGAGTTCTTC.

This chain joins TRBV19 and TRBJ2-7, with 10 bases aligning to TRBD2. CDR3 size: 15 residues. Germline assignment: CDR1 LNHDA and CDR2 SQIVND (reference sequence). V shed 3 bases, J shed 3 bases, and the junction held 5 bases outside the gene matches. CDR3 nucleotides: TGTGCCAGTAGTATTCTAGCGGGGGCCTACTACGAGCAGTACTTC. Translation: CASSILAGAYYEQYF.

This clone was seen a few times. V is TRBV11-2 and J is TRBJ2-7; the match to TRBD1 covers 9 bases. Germline V lookup: CDR1 SGHAT, CDR2 FQNNGV. The V segment lost 3 bases and the J segment 6 bases; nucleotides outside the gene matches: 15. This CDR3 region has 17 residues. This CDR3 is CASSFDMSGTGIGEQYF. The CDR3 DNA reads as TGTGCCAGCAGCTTCGATATGTCCGGGACAGGGATCGGCGAGCAGTACTTC.

In DNA, the CDR3 is TGCAGTGCTCCAAAAGAGACCCAGTACTTC. The encoded protein is CSAPKETQYF. The chain uses TRBV20-1 and TRBJ2-5; D remains ambiguous. V gave up 5 bases and J gave up 3 bases, with 4 bases separating them. CDR1 and CDR2 from the germline V gene are DFQATT and SNEGSKA (reference sequence). The CDR3 runs to 10 residues.

This chain joins TRBV7-8 and TRBJ1-1; TRBD1 aligns across 7 bases. Germline V gene lookup returns CDR1 SGHVS and CDR2 FQNEAQ. Unmatched junction bases numbered 4, after V lost 3 bases and J lost 6 bases. The CDR3 runs to 13 residues. DNA for the CDR3: TGTGCCAGCAGCTTCCAAGGGGGCGCTGAAGCTTTCTTT. Amino acids: CASSFQGGAEAFF.

J is TRBJ1-1 and V is TRBV3-1 (or the pseudogene TRBV3-2); no definite D call. The CDR3 is made up of 16 amino acids. V was trimmed by 3 bases and J by 0 bases, leaving 14 bases between them. The V gene's germline CDR1 is LGHDT and CDR2 YNNKEL (reference sequence). The CDR3 DNA sequence: TGTGCCAGCAGCCAGGTCTATAGCCAATTGAACACTGAAGCTTTCTTT. Protein product: CASSQVYSQLNTEAFF.

This chain joins TRBV11-2 and TRBJ2-5, with 13 bases aligning to TRBD2. The V gene's germline CDR1 is SGHAT and CDR2 FQNNGV. After removal of 1 base from V and 2 bases from J, the junction contained 4 bases not matched to a gene. The CDR3 totals 17 residues. In DNA form, the CDR3 reads TGTGCCAGCAGCTTAGGGGGACTAGCGGGGAAACAAGAGACCCAGTACTTC. It translates to CASSLGGLAGKQETQYF.

The J gene is TRBJ1-5, the V gene TRBV19, with TRBD1 as a possible D gene (5 bases). The germline gives CDR1 LNHDA, CDR2 SQIVND (reference sequence). The germline V and J ends were trimmed by 5 bases and 7 bases, with 15 bases remaining between them. This CDR3 region has 14 residues. The CDR3 region has the DNA TGTGCCAGTAGTCGCTTCCAGGGCCCCCAGCCCCAGCATTTT. This gives the protein CASSRFQGPQPQHF. The full variable domain, rest sourced from reference TRBV19 and TRBJ1-5, is DGGITQSPKYLFRKEGQNVTLSCEQNLNHDAMYWYRQDPGQGLRLIYYSQIVNDFQKGDIAEGYSVSREKKESFPLTVTSAQKNPTAFYLCASSRFQGPQPQHFGDGTRLSIL.